Listed here are 14 T cell receptor beta chains from one sample, sequenced in a study of beta chain features in type 1 diabetes. Every bit of the isolated RNA underwent reverse transcription, so sequencing read expressed TCRB transcripts. Generated by immunoSEQ multiplex PCR, the TCRdb table keeps only in-frame clones and is missing some. There are around 15,000 clones in the sample; about 40% occur only once, and approximately 0.5% lies in the top ten. Source material: stem cell memory CD4+ T cells from blood. These receptor sequences come from a woman aged 40-49 years in good health.

The CDR3 DNA reads as TGTGCCAGCAGCTCCCCGGTGGGGGGGGCCCAAAACATTCAGTACTTC. Translated: CASSSPVGGAQNIQYF. The chain links TRBV11-2 to TRBJ2-4; a weak D match, TRBD2 (7 bases). In germline, CDR1 is SGHAT, CDR2 FQNNGV. V was trimmed by 4 bases and J by 5 bases, leaving 18 bases between them. CDR3 size: 16 residues.

The chain links TRBV11-2 to TRBJ1-6; possible D gene TRBD1, 5 bases. Trimming removed 1 base from V and 4 bases from J, with 11 bases in between. CDR3 length equals 16 residues. Germline V gene sequence: CDR1 SGHAT, CDR2 FQNNGV. The CDR3 loop is CASSLVEGAYNSPLHF. CDR3 DNA: TGTGCCAGCAGCTTAGTTGAAGGGGCGTATAATTCACCCCTCCACTTT.

The V gene is TRBV5-5, the J gene TRBJ1-2, with D possibly matching TRBD1 (5 bases). In germline, CDR1 is SGHKS, CDR2 YYEKEE (reference sequence). V was pared by 0 bases and J by 3 bases, with 12 bases between. This CDR3 is built from 15 residues. CDR3 sequence (DNA): TGTGCCAGCAGCTTGGTCGCAGGGCCCGACTATGGCTACACCTTC. Amino acid sequence: CASSLVAGPDYGYTF.

The table lists this clone with a few counts. This chain links TRBV4-1 with TRBJ2-5; perhaps TRBD1 as D (6 bases). CDR1 is MGHRA and CDR2 is YSYEKL in the germline V gene. CDR3 length: 15 amino acids. V was trimmed by 3 bases and J by 9 bases, leaving 20 bases between them. The CDR3 DNA reads as TGCGCCAGCAGCCACCCCGGGGACACCGCATTGGCCCAGTACTTC. This sequence encodes CASSHPGDTALAQYF.

Only one count was recorded for this clone. This chain joins TRBV10-1 and TRBJ1-5; tentative D call: TRBD1 (6 bases). This CDR3 is built from 13 residues. V was pared by 6 bases and J by 4 bases, with 10 bases between. In germline, CDR1 is WNHNN, CDR2 SYGVQD (reference sequence). The CDR3 nucleotides read TGCGCCAGCAGCACAGGGCTAAATCAGCCCCAGCATTTT. This gives the protein CASSTGLNQPQHF.

The chain combines TRBV2 with TRBJ2-2; 9 bases are shared with TRBD1. The CDR3 consists of 15 residues. Germline V gives CDR1 SNHLY, CDR2 FYNNEI. With 4 bases clipped from V and 5 bases from J, the junction kept 5 bases outside the gene matches. The CDR3: CASSGQGVGTGELFF. The CDR3 region has the DNA TGTGCCAGCAGTGGACAGGGGGTCGGGACCGGGGAGCTGTTTTTT.

The V and J genes are TRBV5-5 and TRBJ2-6, with unresolved D. The CDR3 runs 15 residues. V shed 2 bases and J shed 4 bases, with 10 bases lying between them. The germline CDR1 and CDR2 sequences are SGHKS and YYEKEE (reference sequence). The CDR3 sequence is CASSFSIIGANVLTF. The CDR3 DNA is TGTGCCAGCAGCTTTAGTATTATAGGGGCCAACGTCCTGACTTTC.

This rearrangement joins TRBV7-2 to TRBJ2-5, with D unresolved. The J call may be wrong; the DNA end is better matched by TRBJ2-7. CDR3 length: 13 residues. Germline CDR1 is SGHTA and CDR2 is FQGNSA. The CDR3 protein is CASSLAIRSEQYF. DNA of the CDR3: TGTGCCAGCAGCTTAGCAATAAGGAGCGAGCAGTACTTC.

The rearrangement uses TRBV2 and TRBJ2-7; D call uncertain. V dropped 3 bases and J dropped 0 bases, with 9 bases sitting between them. This CDR3 is built from 14 residues. CDR1 is SNHLY and CDR2 is FYNNEI in the germline V gene. The CDR3 reads CASSEGLSSYEQYF. In DNA, the CDR3 is TGTGCCAGCAGTGAGGGCCTGTCCTCCTACGAGCAGTACTTC.

V gene TRBV11-2 combines with J gene TRBJ2-3; 9 bases fit TRBD2. The germline gives CDR1 SGHAT, CDR2 FQNNGV. The CDR3 loop spans 16 amino acids. The V segment lost 6 bases and the J segment 8 bases; nucleotides outside the gene matches: 15. The CDR3 nucleotides are TGTGCCAGCAGTCCATTAGGCCAGCGGGGGGTCGGTACGCAGTATTTT. This encodes CASSPLGQRGVGTQYF.

The V gene is TRBV18, the J gene TRBJ1-2, with unresolved D. The CDR3 contains 16 residues. V lost 1 base and J 1 base, leaving 13 bases between the germline ends. Germline V gene sequence: CDR1 KGHSH, CDR2 LQKENI. CDR3: CASSPQSNSYNYGYTF. The CDR3 DNA is TGTGCCAGCTCACCACAGTCTAACAGCTATAACTATGGCTACACCTTC.

This chain links TRBV5-4 with TRBJ1-1, with D possibly TRBD1 on 6 matching bases. Per germline, CDR1 SGHNT and CDR2 YYREEE (reference sequence). Trimming stripped 4 bases from V and 2 bases from J, with 15 bases between. The CDR3 contains 15 residues. Written as DNA, the CDR3 is TGTGCCAGCAGCATGGGGGGACACGTAAACACTGAAGCTTTCTTT. Amino acids: CASSMGGHVNTEAFF.

The J gene is TRBJ2-5, the V gene TRBV5-1; a weak D match, TRBD1 (6 bases). Germline V gives CDR1 SGHRS, CDR2 YFSETQ. The CDR3 runs to 14 residues. Trimming shortened V by 1 base and J by 0 bases, and 7 bases separated the two germline ends. DNA for the CDR3: TGCGCCAGCAGCTTGAGGACAGACCAAGAGACCCAGTACTTC. Encoded protein: CASSLRTDQETQYF.

This clone has only a few counts. The genes are TRBV5-4 and TRBJ2-3; TRBD2 matches 8 bases. This CDR3 spans 16 amino acids. The V segment lost 4 bases and the J segment 1 base; nucleotides outside the gene matches: 8. The germline CDR1 and CDR2 sequences are SGHNT and YYREEE (reference sequence). The CDR3 DNA reads TGTGCCAGCAGCCTTCTGGGGCGGGGGGGCACAGATACGCAGTATTTT. Translating it yields CASSLLGRGGTDTQYF.